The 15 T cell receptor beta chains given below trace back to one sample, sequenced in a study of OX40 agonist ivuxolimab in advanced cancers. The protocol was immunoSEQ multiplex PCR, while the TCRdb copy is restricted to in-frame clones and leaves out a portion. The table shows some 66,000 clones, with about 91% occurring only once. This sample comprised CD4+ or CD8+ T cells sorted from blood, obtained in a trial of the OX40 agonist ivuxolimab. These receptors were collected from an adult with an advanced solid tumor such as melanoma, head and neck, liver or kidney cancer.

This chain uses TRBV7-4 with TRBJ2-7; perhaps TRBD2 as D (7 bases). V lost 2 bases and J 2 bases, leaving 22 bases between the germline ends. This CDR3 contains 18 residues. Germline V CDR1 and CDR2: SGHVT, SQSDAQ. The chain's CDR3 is CASSLRGGGHLPAYEQYF. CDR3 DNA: TGTGCCAGCAGCTTAAGAGGGGGGGGCCATTTACCTGCCTACGAGCAGTACTTC.

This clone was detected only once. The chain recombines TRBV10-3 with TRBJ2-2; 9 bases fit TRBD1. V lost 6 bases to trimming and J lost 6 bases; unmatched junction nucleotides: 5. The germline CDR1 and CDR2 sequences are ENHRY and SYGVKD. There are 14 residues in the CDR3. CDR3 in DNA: TGTGCCATCAGGTCGGACAGGGGCCCCGGGGAGCTGTTTTTT. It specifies CAIRSDRGPGELFF.

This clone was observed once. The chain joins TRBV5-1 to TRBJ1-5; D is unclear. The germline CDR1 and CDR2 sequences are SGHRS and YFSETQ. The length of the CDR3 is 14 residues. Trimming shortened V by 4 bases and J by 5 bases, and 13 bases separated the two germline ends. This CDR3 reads CASSPDGDYQPQHF. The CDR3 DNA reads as TGCGCCAGCAGCCCGGACGGGGATTATCAGCCCCAGCATTTT.

The CDR3 region is CASSYVRYSEQYF. CDR3 DNA: TGTGCCAGCAGTTACGTCAGATATAGCGAGCAGTACTTC. The rearrangement joins TRBV6-5 to TRBJ2-7; no firm D call. This CDR3 is 13 amino acids long. Between the trimmed V and J ends, which lost 2 bases and 6 bases, there was a span of 11 bases. CDR1 and CDR2 (germline): MNHEY, SVGAGI.

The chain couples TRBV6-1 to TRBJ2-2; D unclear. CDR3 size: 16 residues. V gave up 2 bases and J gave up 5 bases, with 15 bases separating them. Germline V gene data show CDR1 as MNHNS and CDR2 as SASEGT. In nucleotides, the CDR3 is TGTGCCAGCAGTGAACTCCCCAGGCTCGGAACCGGGGAGCTGTTTTTT. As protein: CASSELPRLGTGELFF.

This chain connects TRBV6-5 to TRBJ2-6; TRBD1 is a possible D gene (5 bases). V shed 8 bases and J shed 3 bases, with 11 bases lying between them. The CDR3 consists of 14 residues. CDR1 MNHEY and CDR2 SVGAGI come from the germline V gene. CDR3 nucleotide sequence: TGTGCCAGCTGGATGGGGCGTGGGGCCAACGTCCTGACTTTC. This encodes CASWMGRGANVLTF.

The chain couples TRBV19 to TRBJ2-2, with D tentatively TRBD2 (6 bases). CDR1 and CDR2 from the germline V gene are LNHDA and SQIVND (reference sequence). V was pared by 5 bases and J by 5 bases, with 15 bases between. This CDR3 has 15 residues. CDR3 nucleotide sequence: TGTGCCAGTAGTCCCCGAGTTAGCGGTACCGGGGAGCTGTTTTTT. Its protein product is CASSPRVSGTGELFF.

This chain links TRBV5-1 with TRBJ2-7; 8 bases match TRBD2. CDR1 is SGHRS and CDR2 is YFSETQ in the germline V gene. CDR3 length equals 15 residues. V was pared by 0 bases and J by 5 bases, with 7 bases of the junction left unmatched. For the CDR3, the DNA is TGCGCCAGCAGCTTGGCCGGCGGGGGGTCGGACGAGCAGTACTTC. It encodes CASSLAGGGSDEQYF.

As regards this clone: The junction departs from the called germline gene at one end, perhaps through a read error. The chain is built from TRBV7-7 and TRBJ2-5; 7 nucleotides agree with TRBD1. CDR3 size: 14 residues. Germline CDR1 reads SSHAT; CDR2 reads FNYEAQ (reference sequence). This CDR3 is CASSYGTAGETQYF. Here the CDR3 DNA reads TGTGCTAGCAGCTATGGGACAGCAGGAGAAACCCAGTACTTC.

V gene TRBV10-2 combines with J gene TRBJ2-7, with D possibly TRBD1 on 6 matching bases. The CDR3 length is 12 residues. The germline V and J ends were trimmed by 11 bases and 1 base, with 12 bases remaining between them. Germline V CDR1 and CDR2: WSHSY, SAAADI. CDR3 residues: CAWGQKSYEQYF. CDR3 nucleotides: TGCGCCTGGGGACAAAAGTCCTACGAGCAGTACTTC.

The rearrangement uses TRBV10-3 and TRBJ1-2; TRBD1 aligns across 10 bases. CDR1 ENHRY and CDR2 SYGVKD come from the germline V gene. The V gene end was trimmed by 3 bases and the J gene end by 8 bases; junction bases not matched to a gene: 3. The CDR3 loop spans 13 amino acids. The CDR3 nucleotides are TGTGCCATCAGTGACCGGGACAGGGGAGGCTACACCTTC. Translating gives CAISDRDRGGYTF.

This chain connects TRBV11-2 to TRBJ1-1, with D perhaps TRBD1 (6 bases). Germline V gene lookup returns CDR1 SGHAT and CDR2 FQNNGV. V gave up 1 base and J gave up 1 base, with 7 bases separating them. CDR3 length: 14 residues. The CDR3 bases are TGTGCCAGCAGCTTAGTGACAGGGAACACTGAAGCTTTCTTT. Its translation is CASSLVTGNTEAFF. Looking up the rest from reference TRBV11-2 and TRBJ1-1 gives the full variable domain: EAGVAQSPRYKIIEKRQSVAFWCNPISGHATLYWYQQILGQGPKLLIQFQNNGVVDDSQLPKDRFSAERLKGVDSTLKIQPAKLEDSAVYLCASSLVTGNTEAFFGQGTRLTVV.

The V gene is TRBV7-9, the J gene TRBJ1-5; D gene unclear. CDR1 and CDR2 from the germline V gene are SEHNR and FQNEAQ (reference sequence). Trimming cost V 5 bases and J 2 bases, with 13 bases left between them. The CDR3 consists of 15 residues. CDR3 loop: CASSPATGGNQPQHF. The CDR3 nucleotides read TGTGCCAGCAGCCCCGCAACGGGAGGCAATCAGCCCCAGCATTTT.

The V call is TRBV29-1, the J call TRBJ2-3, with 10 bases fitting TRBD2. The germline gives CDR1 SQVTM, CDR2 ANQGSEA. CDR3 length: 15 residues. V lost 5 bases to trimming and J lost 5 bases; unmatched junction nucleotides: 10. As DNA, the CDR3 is TGCAGCGTTCTGCCTAGCGGGGGCCCCTTAGATACGCAGTATTTT. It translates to CSVLPSGGPLDTQYF.

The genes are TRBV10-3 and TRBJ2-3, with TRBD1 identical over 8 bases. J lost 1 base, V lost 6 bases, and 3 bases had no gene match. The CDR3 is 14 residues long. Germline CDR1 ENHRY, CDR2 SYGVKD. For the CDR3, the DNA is TGTGCCATCAGGACAGGGGTGGGCACAGATACGCAGTATTTT. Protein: CAIRTGVGTDTQYF.